These 12 T cell receptor beta chains were sequenced from one sample in a study of OX40 agonist ivuxolimab in advanced cancers. The table came from immunoSEQ multiplex PCR; TCRdb's copy has only in-frame clones and leaves some out. The sample holds tens of thousands of clones; 88% are singletons and the top ten take 12%. The sample consisted of CD4+ or CD8+ T cells sorted from blood, taken in a trial of the OX40 agonist ivuxolimab. The receptors shown here come from an adult with an advanced solid tumor such as melanoma, head and neck, liver or kidney cancer.

The CDR3 region is CASSSKTGELFF. In DNA, the CDR3 is TGTGCCAGCAGCTCAAAAACGGGGGAGCTGTTTTTT. V is TRBV7-9 and J is TRBJ2-2, with D unresolved. Germline V CDR1 and CDR2: SEHNR, FQNEAQ (reference sequence). This CDR3 has 12 amino acids. The V and J ends lost 4 bases and 8 bases respectively, with 8 bases between them.

The V gene is TRBV29-1, the J gene TRBJ1-5; no clear D. The CDR3 is made up of 14 amino acids. CDR1 is SQVTM and CDR2 is ANQGSEA in the germline V gene. V shed 5 bases and J shed 0 bases, with 11 bases lying between them. CDR3 nucleotides: TGCAGCGTTTTCGTGACGGATAGCAATCAGCCCCAGCATTTT. Encoded protein: CSVFVTDSNQPQHF.

This chain connects TRBV7-2 to TRBJ2-3, with 10 bases identical to TRBD2. J gave up 4 bases and V 5 bases, and 6 bases lay outside the gene matches. CDR1 and CDR2 (germline): SGHTA, FQGNSA. The CDR3 is made up of 15 amino acids. Written as DNA, the CDR3 is TGTGCCAGCAGCGCAACTAGCGGGGTTTCAGATACGCAGTATTTT. It specifies CASSATSGVSDTQYF. The full variable domain, its missing parts supplied by reference TRBV7-2 and TRBJ2-3, is GAGVSQSPSNKVTEKGKDVELRCDPISGHTALYWYRQSLGQGLEFLIYFQGNSAPDKSGLPSDRFSAERTGGSVSTLTIQRTQQEDSAVYLCASSATSGVSDTQYFGPGTRLTVL.

The chain joins TRBV5-1 to TRBJ2-7; D might be TRBD1 (5 bases). Trimming removed 0 bases from V and 2 bases from J, with 6 bases in between. The CDR3 has 13 amino acids. CDR1 and CDR2 (germline): SGHRS, YFSETQ. The CDR3 is CASSLVTAYEQYF. CDR3 coding DNA: TGCGCCAGCAGCTTGGTGACAGCCTACGAGCAGTACTTC.

DNA of the CDR3: TGCAGCGTTGAAGGAATAACAGGGACTGGGGCCAACGTCCTGACTTTC. Its protein is CSVEGITGTGANVLTF. J is TRBJ2-6 and V is TRBV29-1, with D perhaps matching TRBD1 (6 bases). This CDR3 is 16 amino acids long. CDR1 and CDR2 (germline): SQVTM, ANQGSEA. Trimming cost V 1 base and J 2 bases, with 12 bases left between them.

Written as DNA, the CDR3 is TGTGCCAGCAGGGCTAGCCCGGATGAAAAACTGTTTTTT. This codes for CASRASPDEKLFF. The V and J genes are TRBV6-6 and TRBJ1-4, with D hard to call. Germline V gene lookup returns CDR1 MNHNY and CDR2 SVGAGI (reference sequence). There are 13 residues in the CDR3. V lost 6 bases to trimming and J lost 6 bases, with 11 bases between them.

The V and J genes are TRBV28 and TRBJ2-7, with TRBD2 matching 13 bases. The CDR3 spans 20 residues. The germline V gene encodes CDR1 MDHEN and CDR2 SYDVKM. With 5 bases clipped from V and 0 bases from J, the junction kept 16 bases outside the gene matches. In nucleotides, the CDR3 is TGTGCCAGCAGTCCACGAGGGGGACTAGCGGGAACCACCATCTCCTACGAGCAGTACTTC. As protein: CASSPRGGLAGTTISYEQYF.

Of note for this clone: One end of the junction varies from germline; a read error may be responsible. The chain links TRBV7-9 to TRBJ2-1; D is possibly TRBD1 or TRBD2 (5 bases each). The CDR3 runs 14 residues. The germline V gene encodes CDR1 SEHNR and CDR2 FQNEAQ (reference sequence). The CDR3 region is CASTIGTSHNEQFF. The CDR3 bases are TGTGCCAGCACCATCGGGACCTCCCACAATGAGCAGTTCTTC.

This sequence joins TRBV7-9 and TRBJ1-4; no clear D gene. This CDR3 comprises 15 residues. Trimming cost V 8 bases and J 2 bases, with 15 bases left between them. Germline assignment: CDR1 SEHNR and CDR2 FQNEAQ (reference sequence). The CDR3 spells CASGPKRVTNEKLFF. In DNA, the CDR3 is TGTGCCAGCGGTCCCAAGAGGGTGACTAATGAAAAACTGTTTTTT.

This rearrangement joins TRBV7-8 to TRBJ2-7; 7 bases line up with TRBD1. The CDR3 totals 14 residues. J lost 4 bases, V lost 0 bases, and 3 bases had no gene match. CDR1 is SGHVS and CDR2 is FQNEAQ in the germline V gene. CDR3 bases: TGTGCCAGCAGCTTAGCGGGACAGCTTTACGAGCAGTACTTC. Protein product: CASSLAGQLYEQYF.

This chain connects TRBV29-1 to TRBJ2-1, with 13 bases aligning to TRBD2. CDR1 and CDR2 (germline): SQVTM, ANQGSEA. The V gene end was trimmed by 1 base and the J gene end by 5 bases; junction bases not matched to a gene: 11. The CDR3 runs to 18 residues. DNA for the CDR3: TGCAGCGTTGAAGGACTAGCGGGGGGCATACCCCTCAACAATGAGCAGTTCTTC. It encodes CSVEGLAGGIPLNNEQFF.

This clone was observed a handful of times. V usage is TRBV4-1 and J usage is TRBJ2-3; D is undetermined. This CDR3 comprises 15 residues. From germline, CDR1 is MGHRA and CDR2 YSYEKL. The V end was cut by 0 bases, the J end by 6 bases, with 13 bases between. CDR3 DNA sequence: TGCGCCAGCAGCCAAGATCCAGTCCCACACGATACGCAGTATTTT. Amino acids: CASSQDPVPHDTQYF.